Shown below are 29 T cell receptor beta chains from a single sample sequenced in a study of T cells after yellow fever vaccination. MiXCR, run by TCRdb on the 5' RACE reads, gives a single entry per CDR3 protein. The repertoire holds some 350,000 distinct CDR3 sequences, with under 5% as singletons. The specimen was PBMCs, collected 5 days after the yellow fever booster vaccination. These receptors were obtained from a man younger than 30 who received the YFV17D yellow fever vaccine.

This clonotype was observed at least ten times. J is TRBJ2-1 and V is TRBV7-6; D is perhaps TRBD2 (7 bases). CDR1 is SGHVS, CDR2 FNYEAQ, per germline. The length of the CDR3 is 12 residues. The germline V and J ends were trimmed by 8 bases and 7 bases, with 12 bases remaining between them. CDR3 in DNA: TGTGCCAGCCGGGGGGCAGGGAATGAGCAGTTCTTC. This translates into CASRGAGNEQFF.

This sequence joins TRBV5-6 and TRBJ2-4; TRBD1 agrees at 7 bases. The germline gives CDR1 SGHDT, CDR2 YYEEEE. The ends lost 2 bases at V and 1 base at J; junction bases unmatched: 9. The length of the CDR3 is 17 residues. This chain's CDR3 is CASSFLTTGWAKNIQYF. The CDR3 DNA sequence: TGTGCCAGCAGCTTTCTTACGACAGGGTGGGCCAAAAACATTCAGTACTTC.

The chain combines TRBV7-8 with TRBJ1-2, with TRBD1 as a possible D gene (5 bases). CDR1 is SGHVS and CDR2 is FQNEAQ in the germline V gene. V lost 5 bases and J lost 7, with 14 bases in between. This CDR3 region has 13 residues. The chain's CDR3 is CASSPGGGVGYTF. The CDR3 bases are TGTGCCAGCAGCCCCGGGGGGGGGGTTGGCTACACCTTC.

This chain connects TRBV5-4 to TRBJ1-2; 9 bases line up with TRBD1. The V gene end was trimmed by 4 bases and the J gene end by 7 bases; junction bases not matched to a gene: 5. Germline V CDR1 and CDR2: SGHNT, YYREEE (reference sequence). This CDR3 spans 13 amino acids. CDR3 residues: CASSRTGVSGYTF. The CDR3 nucleotides are TGTGCCAGCAGCCGGACAGGGGTTTCTGGCTACACCTTC.

This clonotype was seen ten or more times. This chain joins TRBV10-3 and TRBJ1-1; possibly TRBD1 for D (5 bases). V lost 2 bases to trimming and J lost 5 bases, with 12 bases between them. The CDR3 runs 14 residues. Germline V gene sequence: CDR1 ENHRY, CDR2 SYGVKD. This CDR3 reads CAISEGAGQTEAFF. The CDR3 region has the DNA TGTGCCATCAGTGAGGGGGCCGGGCAGACTGAAGCTTTCTTT.

The chain joins TRBV29-1 to TRBJ2-3, with 10 positions matching TRBD2. The CDR3 has 15 amino acids. The germline gives CDR1 SQVTM, CDR2 ANQGSEA. J gave up 0 bases and V 3 bases, and 3 bases lay outside the gene matches. The CDR3 here is CSVDERGGSTDTQYF. As DNA, the CDR3 is TGCAGCGTTGACGAGCGGGGGGGAAGCACAGATACGCAGTATTTT.

This clonotype was found many times. The gene calls are TRBV7-9 and TRBJ1-3, with D possibly TRBD1 on 6 matching bases. Germline CDR1 reads SEHNR; CDR2 reads FQNEAQ (reference sequence). The CDR3 length is 15 residues. Trimming pared 3 bases from V and 4 bases from J, leaving 13 bases between. This CDR3 is CASSLAQGLGNTIYF. The CDR3 DNA reads as TGTGCCAGCAGCTTGGCACAGGGACTAGGAAACACCATATATTTT.

The V gene is TRBV20-1, the J gene TRBJ2-1; D not resolved. The CDR3 runs 15 residues. Germline V CDR1 and CDR2: DFQATT, SNEGSKA (reference sequence). V was shortened by 6 bases and J by 3 bases, with 18 bases between the two germline ends. CDR3 loop: CSAKKGFYFYNEQFF. The CDR3 region has the DNA TGCAGTGCGAAGAAGGGCTTCTACTTCTACAATGAGCAGTTCTTC.

This clonotype has ten or more counts. This sequence joins TRBV20-1 and TRBJ2-7; 12 bases are a match to TRBD2. CDR3 length: 15 residues. In germline, CDR1 is DFQATT, CDR2 SNEGSKA (reference sequence). Trimming took 3 bases from V and 1 from J; bases not matched to a gene: 4. CDR3 in amino acids: CSARYGLAGSYEQYV. The DNA for the CDR3 is TGCAGTGCTAGGTATGGACTAGCGGGGTCCTACGAGCAGTACGTC.

This clonotype was counted many times. V and J are TRBV5-1 and TRBJ2-7, with unresolved D. The CDR3 contains 14 residues. Per the germline V gene, CDR1 is SGHRS and CDR2 is YFSETQ. V was trimmed by 6 bases and J by 1 base, leaving 14 bases between them. CDR3 coding DNA: TGCGCCAGCAACCTCGGTGGGGTATCCTACGAGCAGTACTTC. It is translated as CASNLGGVSYEQYF. Full variable domain (rest looked up from reference TRBV5-1 and TRBJ2-7): KAGVTQTPRYLIKTRGQQVTLSCSPISGHRSVSWYQQTPGQGLQFLFEYFSETQRNKGNFPGRFSGRQFSNSRSEMNVSTLELGDSALYLCASNLGGVSYEQYFGPGTRLTVT.

This clonotype was seen a few times. The gene calls are TRBV6-6 and TRBJ2-2; 10 bases are shared with TRBD1. The CDR3 has 16 amino acids. Germline loops: CDR1 MNHNY, CDR2 SVGAGI (reference sequence). V was pared by 7 bases and J by 7 bases, with 12 bases of the junction left unmatched. The CDR3 DNA reads TGTGCCAGCAACCAAGGGACAGGGGCTCTGGGCGGGGAGCTGTTTTTT. Translated, it gives CASNQGTGALGGELFF.

This clonotype has only a few counts. V is TRBV20-1 and J is TRBJ2-5; 14 positions match TRBD2. Germline V gives CDR1 DFQATT, CDR2 SNEGSKA (reference sequence). The J segment lost 7 bases and the V segment lost 6 bases, leaving 7 bases of the junction unmatched. CDR3 length: 14 amino acids. As DNA, the CDR3 is TGCAGTGCCCACAGACTAGCGGGGGGGCGGACCCAGTACTTC. Protein sequence: CSAHRLAGGRTQYF.

This clonotype came up many times. The V and J genes are TRBV21-1 and TRBJ2-5; the DNA was not compared with TRBD1, the D call given in the table. TRBV21-1 is termed a pseudogene. The CDR3 extends over 13 amino acids. CDR3 DNA: TGTGCCAGCAACAGAGGACAGGGCCAGACCCAGTACTTC. It codes for CASNRGQGQTQYF.

The chain links TRBV5-1 to TRBJ2-6, with D possibly TRBD2 on 6 matching bases. The V gene lost 0 bases and the J gene lost 3 bases, with 7 bases spanning the gap. The CDR3 has 15 amino acids. Germline values: CDR1 SGHRS, CDR2 YFSETQ. The CDR3 sequence: CASSLAGVGANVLTF. CDR3 nucleotide sequence: TGCGCCAGCAGCTTGGCGGGGGTTGGGGCCAACGTCCTGACTTTC.

The sample holds a few counts of this clonotype. This chain connects TRBV28 to TRBJ1-6; no definite D call. Trimming took 3 bases from V and 7 from J, leaving 10 bases between them. CDR1 and CDR2 (germline): MDHEN, SYDVKM. CDR3 size: 14 residues. In DNA form, the CDR3 reads TGTGCCAGCAGTTTTCATGGGAAGAATTCACCCCTCCACTTT. Translating it yields CASSFHGKNSPLHF.

There are a few counts of this clonotype. This chain connects TRBV12-3 or TRBV12-4 to TRBJ2-5; 11 nucleotides agree with TRBD2. The CDR3 contains 15 residues. V gave up 7 bases and J gave up 5 bases; unmatched junction bases: 9. The CDR3 sequence: CASTPRASGGETQYF. CDR3 nucleotide sequence: TGTGCCAGCACCCCTCGGGCTAGCGGGGGGGAGACCCAGTACTTC.

The chain carries TRBV5-6 and TRBJ2-1; D is undetermined. The CDR3 totals 12 residues. The germline V gene encodes CDR1 SGHDT and CDR2 YYEEEE. The V end lost 0 bases, the J end lost 5 bases, and 3 bases lay between the germline ends. CDR3 in amino acids: CASSLEDNEQFF. DNA of the CDR3: TGTGCCAGCAGCTTGGAGGACAATGAGCAGTTCTTC.

The chain joins TRBV19 to TRBJ2-7; the D gene is possibly TRBD1 (6 bases). The V gene's germline CDR1 is LNHDA and CDR2 SQIVND (reference sequence). There are 14 residues in the CDR3. Trimming took 0 bases from V and 2 from J, leaving 8 bases between them. The CDR3 DNA follows: TGTGCCAGTAGTATAGATTGGGGGCCCTACGAGCAGTACTTC. Encoded protein: CASSIDWGPYEQYF.

The chain couples TRBV12-3 or TRBV12-4 to TRBJ1-6; tentatively, D is TRBD1 (5 bases). This CDR3 comprises 19 residues. Trimming took off 4 bases at V and 0 bases at J, with 19 bases between the two ends. The CDR3 is CASSYGPAGRSSYNSPLHF. The CDR3 region has the DNA TGTGCCAGCAGTTATGGGCCCGCGGGACGGAGCTCCTATAATTCACCCCTCCACTTT.

This chain joins TRBV10-3 and TRBJ1-3; no reliable D call. The V gene's germline CDR1 is ENHRY and CDR2 SYGVKD. There are 15 residues in the CDR3. The ends were cut back, 10 bases at V and 0 bases at J, with 16 bases in the middle. The CDR3 bases are TGTGCCACCCAGCGGGCAGGTAGCTCTGGAAACACCATATATTTT. It encodes CATQRAGSSGNTIYF.

V and J are TRBV6-5 and TRBJ2-2, with 9 nucleotides matching TRBD1. Germline CDR1 MNHEY, CDR2 SVGAGI. Trimming at V came to 5 bases and at J to 6 bases, leaving 10 bases not matched to a gene. The CDR3 length is 16 residues. CDR3 protein: CASSPPGTGLAGELFF. DNA for the CDR3: TGTGCCAGCAGTCCACCCGGGACAGGGTTGGCCGGGGAGCTGTTTTTT.

There are many counts of this clonotype. The chain couples TRBV6-1 to TRBJ2-1; perhaps TRBD2 as D (5 bases). Germline V gives CDR1 MNHNS, CDR2 SASEGT. V lost 1 base and J lost 2, with 9 bases in between. The CDR3 has 15 residues. The chain's CDR3 is CASSEGTSAYNEQFF. The CDR3 region has the DNA TGTGCCAGCAGTGAAGGGACTTCGGCCTACAATGAGCAGTTCTTC.

This clonotype was counted a few times. The chain couples TRBV27 to TRBJ2-2; D may be TRBD2 (6 bases). V was cut by 6 bases and J by 6 bases, with 14 bases left in between. From germline, CDR1 is MNHEY and CDR2 SMNVEV (reference sequence). This CDR3 is built from 14 residues. CDR3 sequence: CASRLGGLPGELFF. The CDR3 DNA is TGTGCCAGCAGACTCGGGGGACTTCCCGGGGAGCTGTTTTTT.

This clonotype has just a few counts. The chain recombines TRBV5-6 with TRBJ2-2; no definite D call. The CDR3 has 12 residues. Trimming removed 4 bases at V and 6 bases at J, with 7 bases between. Germline CDR1 SGHDT, CDR2 YYEEEE. CDR3 residues: CASSGTAGELFF. The CDR3 DNA reads as TGTGCCAGCAGCGGAACGGCCGGGGAGCTGTTTTTT.

This clonotype appeared a few times. DNA of the CDR3: TGCGCCAGCAGCCGGGACAGTATTTACGAGACCCAGTACTTC. Protein: CASSRDSIYETQYF. The chain carries TRBV5-1 and TRBJ2-5; 7 bases match TRBD1. The CDR3 runs to 14 residues. Trimming cost V 4 bases and J 5 bases; bases outside gene matches: 8. The germline gives CDR1 SGHRS, CDR2 YFSETQ.

Only a few counts were recorded for this clonotype. The chain combines TRBV19 with TRBJ1-1; D unclear. V was pared by 9 bases and J by 5 bases, with 25 bases between. The germline V gene has CDR1 LNHDA and CDR2 SQIVND (reference sequence). This CDR3 comprises 16 residues. The CDR3: CASSPQVVWVRTEAFF. The CDR3 DNA sequence: TGTGCCAGCTCCCCCCAAGTAGTTTGGGTGCGGACTGAAGCTTTCTTT. Full variable domain (remainder filled in from reference TRBV19 and TRBJ1-1): DGGITQSPKYLFRKEGQNVTLSCEQNLNHDAMYWYRQDPGQGLRLIYYSQIVNDFQKGDIAEGYSVSREKKESFPLTVTSAQKNPTAFYLCASSPQVVWVRTEAFFGQGTRLTVV.

In its sample, this clonotype was seen once. J is TRBJ2-5 and V is TRBV11-3; TRBD2 matches at 8 bases. V was pared by 4 bases and J by 4 bases, with 8 bases of the junction left unmatched. Germline CDR1 and CDR2: SGHNT and YENEEA. This CDR3 is 15 amino acids long. The CDR3 loop reads CASSSGGGLRETQYF. CDR3 nucleotide sequence: TGTGCCAGCAGCTCGGGAGGGGGTTTGCGAGAGACCCAGTACTTC.

Only a few counts were recorded for this clonotype. The V call is TRBV9, the J call TRBJ1-1; 9 nucleotides match TRBD1. The germline V gene has CDR1 SGDLS and CDR2 YYNGEE. With 3 bases clipped from V and 5 bases from J, the junction kept 5 bases outside the gene matches. There are 14 residues in the CDR3. As DNA, the CDR3 is TGTGCCAGCAGCGCCAGACAGGGGGGGACTGAAGCTTTCTTT. As protein: CASSARQGGTEAFF. The variable domain in full, completed from reference TRBV9 and TRBJ1-1, reads DSGVTQTPKHLITATGQRVTLRCSPRSGDLSVYWYQQSLDQGLQFLIQYYNGEERAKGNILERFSAQQFPDLHSELNLSSLELGDSALYFCASSARQGGTEAFFGQGTRLTVV.

This clonotype was detected many times. J is TRBJ2-6 and V is TRBV7-8, with TRBD2 as a possible D gene (6 bases). Germline V gene sequence: CDR1 SGHVS, CDR2 FQNEAQ. The CDR3 extends over 18 amino acids. V was cut by 5 bases and J by 0 bases, with 17 bases left in between. CDR3 residues: CASSTRLDLASGANVLTF. The DNA for the CDR3 is TGTGCCAGCAGCACACGACTAGACCTCGCCTCTGGGGCCAACGTCCTGACTTTC.